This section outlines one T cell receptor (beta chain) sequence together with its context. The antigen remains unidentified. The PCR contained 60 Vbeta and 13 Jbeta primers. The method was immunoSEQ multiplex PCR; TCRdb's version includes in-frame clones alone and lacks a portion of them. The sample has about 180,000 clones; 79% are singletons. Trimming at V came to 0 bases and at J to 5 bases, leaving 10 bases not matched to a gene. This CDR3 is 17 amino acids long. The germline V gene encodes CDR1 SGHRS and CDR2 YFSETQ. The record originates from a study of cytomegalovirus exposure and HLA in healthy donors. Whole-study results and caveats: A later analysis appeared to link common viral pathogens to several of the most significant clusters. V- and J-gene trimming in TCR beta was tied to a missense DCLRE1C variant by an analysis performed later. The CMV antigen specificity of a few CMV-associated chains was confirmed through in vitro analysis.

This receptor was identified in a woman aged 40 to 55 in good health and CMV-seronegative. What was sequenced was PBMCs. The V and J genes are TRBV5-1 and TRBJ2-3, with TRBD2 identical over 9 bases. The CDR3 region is CASSLDPAGGPRDTQYF. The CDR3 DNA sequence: TGCGCCAGCAGCTTGGACCCAGCGGGAGGCCCACGAGATACGCAGTATTTT.